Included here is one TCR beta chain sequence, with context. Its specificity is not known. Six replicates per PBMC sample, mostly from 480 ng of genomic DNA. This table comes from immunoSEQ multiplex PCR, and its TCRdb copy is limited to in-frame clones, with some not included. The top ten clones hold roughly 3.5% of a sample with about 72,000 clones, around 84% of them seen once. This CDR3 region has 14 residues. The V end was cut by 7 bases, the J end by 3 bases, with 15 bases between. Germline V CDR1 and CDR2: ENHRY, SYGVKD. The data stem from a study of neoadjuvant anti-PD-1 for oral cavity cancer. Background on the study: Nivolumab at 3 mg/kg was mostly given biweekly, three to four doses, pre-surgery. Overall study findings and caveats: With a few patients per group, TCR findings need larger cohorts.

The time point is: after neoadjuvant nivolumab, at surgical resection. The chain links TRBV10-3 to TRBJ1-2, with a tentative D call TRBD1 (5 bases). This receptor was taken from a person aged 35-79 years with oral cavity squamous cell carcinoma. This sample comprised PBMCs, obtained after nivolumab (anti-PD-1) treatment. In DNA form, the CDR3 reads TGTGCCATCACCTCGGGGCAGGCCGACTATGGCTACACCTTC. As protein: CAITSGQADYGYTF.